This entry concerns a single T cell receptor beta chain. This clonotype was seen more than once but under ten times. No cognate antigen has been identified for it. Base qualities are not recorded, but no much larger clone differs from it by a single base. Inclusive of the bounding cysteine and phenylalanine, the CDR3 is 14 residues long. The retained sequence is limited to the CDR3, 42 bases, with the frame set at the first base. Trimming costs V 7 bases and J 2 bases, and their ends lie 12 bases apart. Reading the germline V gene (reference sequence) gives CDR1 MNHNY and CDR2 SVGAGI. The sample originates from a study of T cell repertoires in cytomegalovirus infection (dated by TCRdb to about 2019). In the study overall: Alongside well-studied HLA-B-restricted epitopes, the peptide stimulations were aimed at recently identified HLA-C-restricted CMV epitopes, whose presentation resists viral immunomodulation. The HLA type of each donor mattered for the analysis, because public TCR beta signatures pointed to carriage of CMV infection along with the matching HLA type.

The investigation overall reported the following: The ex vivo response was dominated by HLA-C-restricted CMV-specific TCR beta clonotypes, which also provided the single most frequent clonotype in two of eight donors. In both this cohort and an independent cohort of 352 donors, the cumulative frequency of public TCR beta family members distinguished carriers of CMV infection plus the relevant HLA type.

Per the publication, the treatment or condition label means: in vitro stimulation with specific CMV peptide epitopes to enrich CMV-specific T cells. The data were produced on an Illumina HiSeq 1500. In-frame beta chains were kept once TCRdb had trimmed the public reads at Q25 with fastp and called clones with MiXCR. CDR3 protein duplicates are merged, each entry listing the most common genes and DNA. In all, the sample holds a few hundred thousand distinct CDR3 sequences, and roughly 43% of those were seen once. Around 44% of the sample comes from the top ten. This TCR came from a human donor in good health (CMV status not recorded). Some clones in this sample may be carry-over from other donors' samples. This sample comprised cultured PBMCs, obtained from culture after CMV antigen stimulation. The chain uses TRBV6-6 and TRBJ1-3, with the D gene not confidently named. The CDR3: CASTQRGTGNTIYF. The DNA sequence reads TGTGCCAGCACTCAACGCGGTACTGGAAACACCATATATTTT.